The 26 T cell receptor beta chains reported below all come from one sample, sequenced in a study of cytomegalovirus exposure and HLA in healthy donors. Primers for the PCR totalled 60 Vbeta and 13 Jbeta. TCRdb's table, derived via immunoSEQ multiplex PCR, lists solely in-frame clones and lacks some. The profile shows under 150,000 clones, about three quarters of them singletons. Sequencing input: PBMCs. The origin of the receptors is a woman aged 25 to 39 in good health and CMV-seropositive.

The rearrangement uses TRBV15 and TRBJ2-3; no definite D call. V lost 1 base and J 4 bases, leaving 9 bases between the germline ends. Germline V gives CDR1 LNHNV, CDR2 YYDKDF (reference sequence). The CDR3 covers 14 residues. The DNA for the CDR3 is TGTGCCACCAGCAGAGGGGCAGCCTCAGATACGCAGTATTTT. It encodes CATSRGAASDTQYF.

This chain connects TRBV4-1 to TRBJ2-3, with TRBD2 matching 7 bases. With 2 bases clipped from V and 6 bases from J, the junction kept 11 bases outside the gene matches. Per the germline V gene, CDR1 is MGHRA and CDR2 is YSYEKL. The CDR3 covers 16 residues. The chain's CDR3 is CASSQKVGGYFDTQYF. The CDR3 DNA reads TGCGCCAGCAGCCAAAAGGTGGGGGGGTATTTCGATACGCAGTATTTT.

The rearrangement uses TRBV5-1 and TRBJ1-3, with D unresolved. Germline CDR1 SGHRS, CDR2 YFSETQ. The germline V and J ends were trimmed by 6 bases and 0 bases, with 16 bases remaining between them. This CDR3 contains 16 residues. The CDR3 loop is CASNGPAASSGNTIYF. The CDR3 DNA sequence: TGCGCCAGCAACGGCCCCGCAGCTAGCTCTGGAAACACCATATATTTT.

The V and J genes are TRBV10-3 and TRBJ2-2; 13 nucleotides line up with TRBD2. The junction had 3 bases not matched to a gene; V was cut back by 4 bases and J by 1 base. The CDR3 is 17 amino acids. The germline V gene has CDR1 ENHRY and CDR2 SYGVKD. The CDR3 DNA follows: TGTGCCATCAGTGGGAGGACTAGCGGGGGGAACACCGGGGAGCTGTTTTTT. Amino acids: CAISGRTSGGNTGELFF.

The CDR3 nucleotides read TGTGCCAGTACGACTCCCCTGCGGGGGATCACCGGGGAGCTGTTTTTT. It encodes CASTTPLRGITGELFF. J is TRBJ2-2 and V is TRBV19; 7 bases map to TRBD2. CDR3 length: 16 amino acids. CDR1 and CDR2 (germline): LNHDA, SQIVND (reference sequence). V gave up 7 bases and J gave up 4 bases; unmatched junction bases: 12.

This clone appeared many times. CDR3 nucleotides: TGTGCCAGCAGGGGGGACGGGGGGGCCTTAGAGACCCAGTACTTC. Translating gives CASRGDGGALETQYF. V usage is TRBV7-6 and J usage is TRBJ2-5; 8 positions agree with TRBD2. This CDR3 is 15 amino acids long. The J segment lost 4 bases and the V segment lost 6 bases, leaving 10 bases of the junction unmatched. The germline V gene has CDR1 SGHVS and CDR2 FNYEAQ.

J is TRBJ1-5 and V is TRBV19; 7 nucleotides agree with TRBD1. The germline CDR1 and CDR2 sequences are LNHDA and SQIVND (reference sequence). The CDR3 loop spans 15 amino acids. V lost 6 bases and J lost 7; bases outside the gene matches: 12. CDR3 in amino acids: CASRQGQQIWQPQHF. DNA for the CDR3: TGTGCCAGTAGGCAGGGACAGCAAATATGGCAGCCCCAGCATTTT.

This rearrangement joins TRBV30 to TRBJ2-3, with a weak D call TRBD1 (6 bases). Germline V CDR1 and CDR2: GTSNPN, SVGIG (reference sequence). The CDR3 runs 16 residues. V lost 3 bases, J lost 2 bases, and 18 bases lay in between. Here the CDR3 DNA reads TGTGCCTGGAGGGCCTCGGCGACAGGATACACAGATACGCAGTATTTT. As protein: CAWRASATGYTDTQYF.

CDR3 in amino acids: CASSQRDIWENTEAFF. In nucleotides, the CDR3 is TGTGCCAGCAGCCAAAGGGACATTTGGGAGAACACTGAAGCTTTCTTT. V is TRBV5-5 and J is TRBJ1-1; maybe TRBD1 (6 bases). Trimming took 4 bases from V and 1 from J, leaving 17 bases between them. The germline CDR1 and CDR2 sequences are SGHKS and YYEKEE (reference sequence). The CDR3 covers 16 residues. Using reference TRBV5-5 and TRBJ1-1 for the parts outside the CDR3, the full variable domain is DAGVTQSPTHLIKTRGQQVTLRCSPISGHKSVSWYQQVLGQGPQFIFQYYEKEERGRGNFPDRFSARQFPNYSSELNVNALLLGDSALYLCASSQRDIWENTEAFFGQGTRLTVV.

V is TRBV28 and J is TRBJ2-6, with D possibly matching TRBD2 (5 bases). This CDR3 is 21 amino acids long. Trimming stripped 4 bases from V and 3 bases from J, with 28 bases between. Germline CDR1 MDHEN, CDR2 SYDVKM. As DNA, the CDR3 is TGTGCCAGCAGTTACCCAGCCCTAATCGGGGATCCTCGACGTGGGGCCAACGTCCTGACTTTC. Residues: CASSYPALIGDPRRGANVLTF.

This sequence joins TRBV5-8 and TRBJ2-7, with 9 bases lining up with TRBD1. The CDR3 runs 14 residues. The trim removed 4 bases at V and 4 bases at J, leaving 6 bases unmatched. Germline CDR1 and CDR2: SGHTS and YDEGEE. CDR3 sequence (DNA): TGTGCCAGCAGCGACGACAGGGGGGCATACGAGCAGTACTTC. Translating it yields CASSDDRGAYEQYF.

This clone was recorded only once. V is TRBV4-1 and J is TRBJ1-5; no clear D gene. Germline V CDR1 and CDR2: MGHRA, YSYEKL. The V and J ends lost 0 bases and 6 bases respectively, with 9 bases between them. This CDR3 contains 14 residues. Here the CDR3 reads CASSQDAGGQPQHF. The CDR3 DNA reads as TGCGCCAGCAGCCAAGATGCAGGAGGTCAGCCCCAGCATTTT.

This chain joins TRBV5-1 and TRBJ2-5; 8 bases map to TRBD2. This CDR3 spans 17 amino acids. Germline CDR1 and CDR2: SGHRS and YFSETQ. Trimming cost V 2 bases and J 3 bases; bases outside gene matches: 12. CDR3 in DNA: TGCGCCAGCAGCTTTGGGGCATCAGCGGGGGAGGAAGAGACCCAGTACTTC. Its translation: CASSFGASAGEEETQYF.

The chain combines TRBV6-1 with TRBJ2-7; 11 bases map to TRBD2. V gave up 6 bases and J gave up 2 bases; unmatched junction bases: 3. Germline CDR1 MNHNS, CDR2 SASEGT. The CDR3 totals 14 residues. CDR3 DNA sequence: TGTGCCAGCAGGGGACTAGCGGAGACCTACGAGCAGTACTTC. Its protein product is CASRGLAETYEQYF.

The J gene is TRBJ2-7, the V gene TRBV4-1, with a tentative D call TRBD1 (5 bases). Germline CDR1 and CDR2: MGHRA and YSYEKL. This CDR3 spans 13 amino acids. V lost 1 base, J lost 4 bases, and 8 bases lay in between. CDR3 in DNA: TGCGCCAGCAGCCAAGGACAGCCGTACGAGCAGTACTTC. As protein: CASSQGQPYEQYF.

The CDR3 here is CASSESNQPQHF. Written as DNA, the CDR3 is TGTGCCAGTAGTGAGAGCAATCAGCCCCAGCATTTT. The rearrangement uses TRBV19 and TRBJ1-5; D is undetermined. Germline V gene data show CDR1 as LNHDA and CDR2 as SQIVND (reference sequence). Deletions cut 5 bases from V and 1 base from J, with 3 bases between. This CDR3 is built from 12 residues.

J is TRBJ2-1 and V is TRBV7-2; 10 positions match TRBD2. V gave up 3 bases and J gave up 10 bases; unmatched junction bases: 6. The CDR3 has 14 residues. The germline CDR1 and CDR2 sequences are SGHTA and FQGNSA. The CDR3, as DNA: TGTGCCAGCAGCTTCTCCCTAGCGGGGGTAGAGCAGTTCTTC. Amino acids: CASSFSLAGVEQFF.

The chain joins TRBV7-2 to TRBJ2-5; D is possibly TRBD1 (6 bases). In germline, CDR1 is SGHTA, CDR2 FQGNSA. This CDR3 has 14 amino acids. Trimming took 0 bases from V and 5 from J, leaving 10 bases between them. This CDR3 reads CASSLAGGQETQYF. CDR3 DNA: TGTGCCAGCAGCTTAGCAGGGGGTCAGGAGACCCAGTACTTC.

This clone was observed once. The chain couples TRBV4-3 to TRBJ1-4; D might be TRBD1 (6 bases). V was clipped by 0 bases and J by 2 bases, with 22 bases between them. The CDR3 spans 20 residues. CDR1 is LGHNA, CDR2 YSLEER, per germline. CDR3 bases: TGCGCCAGCAGCCAAGAACCCCACCGGACAGTAAGGGCGACTAATGAAAAACTGTTTTTT. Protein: CASSQEPHRTVRATNEKLFF.

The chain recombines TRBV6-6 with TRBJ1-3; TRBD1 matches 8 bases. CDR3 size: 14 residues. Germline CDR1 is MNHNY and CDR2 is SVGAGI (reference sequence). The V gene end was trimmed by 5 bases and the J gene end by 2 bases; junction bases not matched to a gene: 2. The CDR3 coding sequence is TGTGCCAGCAGTCAGGGGGCTGCTGGAAACACCATATATTTT. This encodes CASSQGAAGNTIYF.

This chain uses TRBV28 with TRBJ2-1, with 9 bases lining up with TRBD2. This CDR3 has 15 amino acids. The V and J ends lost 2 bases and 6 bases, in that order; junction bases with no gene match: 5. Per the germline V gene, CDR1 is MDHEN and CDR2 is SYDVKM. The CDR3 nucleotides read TGTGCCAGCAGTTTAGGGGGACTAGCAGGCAATGAGCAGTTCTTC. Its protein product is CASSLGGLAGNEQFF.

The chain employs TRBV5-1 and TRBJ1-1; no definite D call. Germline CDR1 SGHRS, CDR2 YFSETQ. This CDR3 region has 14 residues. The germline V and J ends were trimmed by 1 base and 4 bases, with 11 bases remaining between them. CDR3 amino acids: CASSLYTTGTEAFF. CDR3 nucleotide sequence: TGCGCCAGCAGCTTGTACACCACGGGCACTGAAGCTTTCTTT.

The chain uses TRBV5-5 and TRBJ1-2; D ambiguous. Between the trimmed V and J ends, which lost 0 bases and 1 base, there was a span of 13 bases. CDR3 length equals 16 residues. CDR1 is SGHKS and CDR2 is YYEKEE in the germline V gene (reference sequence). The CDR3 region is CASSLVSEPINYGYTF. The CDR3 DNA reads TGTGCCAGCAGCTTGGTTTCCGAGCCGATTAACTATGGCTACACCTTC.

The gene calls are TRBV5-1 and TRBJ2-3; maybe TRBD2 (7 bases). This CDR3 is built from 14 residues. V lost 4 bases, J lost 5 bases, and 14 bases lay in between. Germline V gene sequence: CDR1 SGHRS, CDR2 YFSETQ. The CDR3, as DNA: TGCGCCAGCAGCAAAGGGGGGGCCCAAGATACGCAGTATTTT. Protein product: CASSKGGAQDTQYF.

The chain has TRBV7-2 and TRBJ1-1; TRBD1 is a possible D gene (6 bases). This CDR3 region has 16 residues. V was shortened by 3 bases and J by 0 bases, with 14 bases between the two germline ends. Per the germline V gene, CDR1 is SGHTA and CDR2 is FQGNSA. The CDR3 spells CASSFAIGQMNTEAFF. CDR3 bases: TGTGCCAGCAGCTTCGCAATCGGACAGATGAACACTGAAGCTTTCTTT.

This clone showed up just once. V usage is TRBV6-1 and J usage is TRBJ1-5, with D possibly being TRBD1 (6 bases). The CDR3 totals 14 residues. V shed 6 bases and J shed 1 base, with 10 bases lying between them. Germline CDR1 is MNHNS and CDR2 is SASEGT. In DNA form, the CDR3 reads TGTGCCAGCAGCAGGACAGAGAGCAATCAGCCCCAGCATTTT. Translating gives CASSRTESNQPQHF.